This TCR beta chain was retrieved from a study of blood T cell repertoires in COVID-19. About the study: There were acute and convalescent COVID-19 samples, and they came from the United States, Italy and Spain. T cells, B-cell-depleted T cells, or PBMCs provided the cDNA or gDNA that served as material.

The authors' processing: Amplification with reference gene primers provided the estimates of nucleated cell counts. TCRdb's table, derived via immunoSEQ multiplex PCR, lists solely in-frame clones and lacks some. The V and J calls and clone size are taken from that table; D and trimming were inferred from the DNA. The sample yields around 150,000 clones, 88% seen once. This CDR3 has 14 residues. The germline gives CDR1 SGDLS, CDR2 YYNGEE. The trim removed 2 bases at V and 6 bases at J, leaving 5 bases unmatched. The sequence derives from a human donor with COVID-19, enrolled during active disease. The donor label of this sample is uncertain. V usage is TRBV9 and J usage is TRBJ2-4, with 7 bases fitting TRBD1. Sequenced material: peripheral blood. The CDR3 sequence: CASSVTGDVNIQYF. CDR3 bases: TGTGCCAGCAGCGTTACAGGGGACGTAAACATTCAGTACTTC.